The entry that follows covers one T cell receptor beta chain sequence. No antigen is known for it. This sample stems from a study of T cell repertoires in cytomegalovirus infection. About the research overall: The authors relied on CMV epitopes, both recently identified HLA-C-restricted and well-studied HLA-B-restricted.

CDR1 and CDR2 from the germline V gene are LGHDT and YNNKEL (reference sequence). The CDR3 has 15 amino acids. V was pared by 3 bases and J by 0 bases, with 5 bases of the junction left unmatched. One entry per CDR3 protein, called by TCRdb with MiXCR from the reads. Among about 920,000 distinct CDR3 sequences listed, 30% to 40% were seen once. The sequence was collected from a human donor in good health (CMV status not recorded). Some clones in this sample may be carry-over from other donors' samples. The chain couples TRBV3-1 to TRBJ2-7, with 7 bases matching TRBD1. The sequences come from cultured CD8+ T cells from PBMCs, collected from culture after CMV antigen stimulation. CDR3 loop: CASSQGTDTSYEQYF. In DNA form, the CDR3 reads TGTGCCAGCAGCCAGGGGACAGATACCTCCTACGAGCAGTACTTC.